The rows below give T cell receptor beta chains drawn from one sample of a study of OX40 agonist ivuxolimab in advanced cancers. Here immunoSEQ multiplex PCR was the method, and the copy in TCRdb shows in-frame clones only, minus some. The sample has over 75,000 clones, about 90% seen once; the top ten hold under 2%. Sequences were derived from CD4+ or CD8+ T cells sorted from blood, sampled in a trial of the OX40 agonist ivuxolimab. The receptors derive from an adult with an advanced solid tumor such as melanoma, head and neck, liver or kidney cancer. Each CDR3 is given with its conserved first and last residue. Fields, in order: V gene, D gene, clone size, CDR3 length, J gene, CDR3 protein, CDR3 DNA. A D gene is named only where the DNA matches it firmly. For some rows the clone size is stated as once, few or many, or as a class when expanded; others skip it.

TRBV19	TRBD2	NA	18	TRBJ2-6	CASSRSSGRASGANVLTF	TGTGCCAGTAGTAGATCTAGCGGGAGGGCCTCTGGGGCCAACGTCCTGACTTTC
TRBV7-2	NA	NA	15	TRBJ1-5	CASSLDFGGSQPQHF	TGTGCCAGCAGCTTAGATTTTGGGGGGAGTCAGCCCCAGCATTTT
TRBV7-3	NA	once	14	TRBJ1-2	CASSPVGGDYGYTF	TGTGCCAGCAGCCCCGTGGGGGGTGATTATGGCTACACCTTC
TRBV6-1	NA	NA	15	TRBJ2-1	CASSEVQASWDEQFF	TGTGCCAGCAGTGAAGTACAGGCCTCCTGGGATGAGCAGTTCTTC
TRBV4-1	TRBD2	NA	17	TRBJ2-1	CASSQDGLAGVYNEQFF	TGCGCCAGCAGCCAAGACGGGCTAGCGGGAGTCTACAATGAGCAGTTCTTC
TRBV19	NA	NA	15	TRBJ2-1	CASTGGPGPYNEQFF	TGTGCCAGTACCGGGGGACCAGGGCCCTACAATGAGCAGTTCTTC
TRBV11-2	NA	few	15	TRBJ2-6	CASTLRGSGANVLTF	TGTGCCAGCACCCTTCGGGGATCTGGGGCCAACGTCCTGACTTTC
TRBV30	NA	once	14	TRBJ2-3	CAWSRDGSTDTQYF	TGTGCCTGGAGCCGGGACGGTAGCACAGATACGCAGTATTTT
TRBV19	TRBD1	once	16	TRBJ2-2	CASSIGQGLNTGELFF	TGTGCCAGTAGTATAGGACAGGGCCTAAACACCGGGGAGCTGTTTTTT
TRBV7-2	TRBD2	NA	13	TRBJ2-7	CASSLRLRGEQYF	TGTGCCAGCAGCTTAAGGTTGCGGGGGGAGCAGTACTTC
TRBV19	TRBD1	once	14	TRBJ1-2	CASMGTGSIYGYTF	TGTGCCAGTATGGGGACAGGGAGTATCTATGGCTACACCTTC
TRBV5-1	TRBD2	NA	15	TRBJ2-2	CASSSLAANTGELFF	TGCGCCAGCAGCAGTCTAGCGGCGAACACCGGGGAGCTGTTTTTT
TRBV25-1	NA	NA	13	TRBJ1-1	CASSDPLITEAFF	TGTGCCAGCAGTGATCCCCTTATCACTGAAGCTTTCTTT
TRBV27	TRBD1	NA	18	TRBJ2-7	CASSLPPYSGTGKGEQYF	TGTGCCAGCAGTTTACCTCCGTATTCCGGGACAGGAAAGGGCGAGCAGTACTTC
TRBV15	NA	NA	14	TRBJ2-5	CATSRDPGAETQYF	TGTGCCACCAGCAGAGATCCAGGGGCAGAGACCCAGTACTTC
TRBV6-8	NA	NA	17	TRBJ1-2	CASSYNFRAPKNYGYTF	TGTGCCAGCAGTTATAACTTCCGGGCCCCGAAAAACTATGGCTACACCTTC
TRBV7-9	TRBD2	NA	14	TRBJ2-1	CASSSSAGVNEQFF	TGTGCCAGCAGCTCCTCAGCGGGAGTCAATGAGCAGTTCTTC
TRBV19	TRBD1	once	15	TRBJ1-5	CASSIETGSNQPQHF	TGTGCCAGTAGTATAGAGACAGGGTCCAATCAGCCCCAGCATTTT
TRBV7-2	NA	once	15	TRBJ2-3	CASRGAQLSTDTQYF	TGTGCCAGCCGCGGAGCGCAGCTTAGCACAGATACGCAGTATTTT
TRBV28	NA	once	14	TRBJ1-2	CASTANWADYGYTF	TGTGCCAGTACTGCTAATTGGGCGGACTATGGCTACACCTTC
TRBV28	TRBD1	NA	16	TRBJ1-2	CASSDFRDRVRYGYTF	TGTGCCAGCAGTGATTTCCGGGACAGAGTTAGATATGGCTACACCTTC
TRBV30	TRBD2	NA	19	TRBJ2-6	CAWSVRTRVPDSGANVLTF	TGTGCCTGGAGTGTAAGGACTAGGGTGCCCGATTCTGGGGCCAACGTCCTGACTTTC
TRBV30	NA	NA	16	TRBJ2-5	CAWTRGGHSIQETQYF	TGTGCCTGGACCCGAGGGGGACATTCAATCCAAGAGACCCAGTACTTC
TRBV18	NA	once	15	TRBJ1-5	CASSPYTGSNQPQHF	TGTGCCAGCTCACCATATACCGGGAGCAATCAGCCCCAGCATTTT
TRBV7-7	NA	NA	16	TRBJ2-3	CASSLGISASTDTQYF	TGTGCTAGCAGCTTAGGTATTAGCGCTAGCACAGATACGCAGTATTTT
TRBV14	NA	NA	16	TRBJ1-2	CASSQELAGAGYGYTF	TGTGCCAGCAGCCAAGAATTGGCAGGGGCTGGCTATGGCTACACCTTC
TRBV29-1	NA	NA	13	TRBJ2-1	CSVGRSVGNEQFF	TGCAGCGTTGGACGATCGGTTGGGAATGAGCAGTTCTTC
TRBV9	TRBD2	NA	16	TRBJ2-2	CASSMRGLAGAGELFF	TGTGCCAGCAGCATGAGGGGACTAGCGGGAGCCGGGGAGCTGTTTTTT
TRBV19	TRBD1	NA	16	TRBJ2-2	CASSSGQAYNTGELFF	TGTGCCAGTAGTTCCGGACAGGCCTACAACACCGGGGAGCTGTTTTTT